Listed below are T cell receptor beta chains from one sample, sequenced in a study of cytomegalovirus exposure and HLA in healthy donors. The repertoire was sequenced with immunoSEQ multiplex PCR; TCRdb's copy has only in-frame clones and lacks some. The sample lists 250,000 to 350,000 clones; roughly 86% were seen once. The source material was PBMCs. All receptors derive from a man aged 30 to 45 in good health and CMV-seronegative. The CDR3 runs from the conserved cysteine through the conserved F or W. The D gene is left open where the match is weak. The size field is filled for only some rows; it gives once, few, many or a size class.

V gene,J gene,D gene,clone size,CDR3 DNA,CDR3 protein
TRBV10-3,TRBJ1-2,TRBD1,NA,TGTGCCATCAGTGGGACAGGGGGAAACTATGGCTACACCTTC,CAISGTGGNYGYTF
TRBV19,TRBJ1-2,TRBD1,once,TGTGCCAGTAGTGGACAGGGGAAGAGTAACTATGGCTACACCTTC,CASSGQGKSNYGYTF
TRBV6-6,TRBJ1-6,TRBD1,once,TGTGCCAGCAGTACGGGACAGGTCAATTCACCCCTCCACTTT,CASSTGQVNSPLHF
TRBV5-1,TRBJ1-4,TRBD1,once,TGCGCCAGCAGCATGGGACAGGGGGCCGCAACTAATGAAAAACTGTTTTTT,CASSMGQGAATNEKLFF
TRBV29-1,TRBJ1-6,NA,few,TGCAGCGTCAGGGAGGGCGGAAATAATTCACCCCTCCACTTT,CSVREGGNNSPLHF
TRBV5-1,TRBJ2-5,NA,NA,TGCGCCAGCAGCTTGACTCAGGGGAGTGGGGAGACCCAGTACTTC,CASSLTQGSGETQYF
TRBV7-2,TRBJ2-3,TRBD1,NA,TGTGCCAGCAGCTTAGAAGGGGACAGTACAGATACGCAGTATTTT,CASSLEGDSTDTQYF
TRBV15,TRBJ1-1,TRBD1,NA,TGTGCCACCAGCAGACCGGGACAGGGGGCGCGGGGTGAAGCTTTCTTT,CATSRPGQGARGEAFF
TRBV9,TRBJ1-2,TRBD1,NA,TGTGCCAGCAGCGTTACAGGGGGAGGCTACACCTTC,CASSVTGGGYTF
TRBV12-5,TRBJ1-2,TRBD1,NA,TGTGCTAGTGGCCCCCTAGACAGGGTTAAGAGTGGCTACACCTTC,CASGPLDRVKSGYTF
TRBV4-3,TRBJ1-2,NA,NA,TGCGCCAGCAGCCAAGATTATACAGAATTATATGGCTACACCTTC,CASSQDYTELYGYTF
TRBV18,TRBJ2-1,TRBD2,NA,TGTGCCAGCTCACCAAAACTAGCGCCCTACAATGAGCAGTTCTTC,CASSPKLAPYNEQFF
TRBV6-5,TRBJ1-5,NA,NA,TGTGCCAGCAACGGCAGAACGGGGCCCCAGCATTTT,CASNGRTGPQHF
TRBV27,TRBJ2-3,NA,NA,TGTGCCAGCAGTTTGACCGGGAGAGATACGCAGTATTTT,CASSLTGRDTQYF
TRBV6-5,TRBJ1-1,NA,NA,TGTGCCAGCGGGGGCGCGGGGGTCACTGAAGCTTTCTTT,CASGGAGVTEAFF
TRBV9,TRBJ1-1,NA,few,TGTGCCAGCACCGATCAATCTAACCGATTGAACACTGAAGCTTTCTTT,CASTDQSNRLNTEAFF
TRBV6-1,TRBJ2-3,NA,NA,TGTGCCAGCAGTGAAGCGGGGGGGCCTCTTCGAGATACGCAGTATTTT,CASSEAGGPLRDTQYF
TRBV6-5,TRBJ1-2,NA,NA,TGTGCCAGCACCCTGGGGGGGGCCTATGGCTACACCTTC,CASTLGGAYGYTF
TRBV5-1,TRBJ1-6,TRBD1,NA,TGCGCCAGCAGCTTAACAGGGGTAGCACCCCTCCACTTT,CASSLTGVAPLHF
TRBV14,TRBJ1-1,NA,NA,TGTGCCAGCAGCCAAGATACATTTTCAGGGTGGGGCACTGAAGCTTTCTTT,CASSQDTFSGWGTEAFF
TRBV9,TRBJ2-5,TRBD2,NA,TGTGCCAGCAGCGTAGGAACCGTAGCGGGGAAAGAGACCCAGTACTTC,CASSVGTVAGKETQYF
TRBV2,TRBJ2-5,NA,NA,TGTGCCAGCAATCGATGGGCTCTAGCGTCCCAAGAGACCCAGTACTTC,CASNRWALASQETQYF
TRBV19,TRBJ1-6,TRBD1,few,TGTGCCAGTAAGGAACAGGGGGCGGGAGGATCACCCCTCCACTTT,CASKEQGAGGSPLHF
TRBV5-5,TRBJ2-7,TRBD2,NA,TGTGCCAGCAGCTTCTCAGCGGGGGCAACTTCCTACGAGCAGTACTTC,CASSFSAGATSYEQYF